What follows are 15 T cell receptor beta chains derived from one specimen sequenced in a study of T cell responses to AZD1222 COVID-19 vaccine. Libraries were prepared by immunoSEQ multiplex PCR; TCRdb keeps only in-frame clonotypes and omits some of them. The table has 90,000 to 100,000 clones, about 90% seen once. This specimen was peripheral blood, taken on day 0 of AZD1222 vaccination. These receptors all come from an adult in good health.

The V call is TRBV25-1, the J call TRBJ2-1; D might be TRBD2 (5 bases). CDR3 length equals 14 residues. V lost 2 bases to trimming and J lost 8 bases, with 13 bases between them. Germline V gene data show CDR1 as MGHDK and CDR2 as SYGVNS. The CDR3 loop reads CASSEARVGDEQFF. CDR3 DNA sequence: TGTGCCAGCAGTGAAGCGAGGGTTGGAGATGAGCAGTTCTTC. The full variable domain, completed using reference TRBV25-1 and TRBJ2-1, is EADIYQTPRYLVIGTGKKITLECSQTMGHDKMYWYQQDPGMELHLIHYSYGVNSTEKGDLSSESTVSRIRTEHFPLTLESARPSHTSQYLCASSEARVGDEQFFGPGTRLTVL.

The J gene is TRBJ1-6, the V gene TRBV6-5; 8 bases match TRBD1. This CDR3 comprises 14 residues. The germline V gene encodes CDR1 MNHEY and CDR2 SVGAGI. With V trimmed by 6 bases and J by 14 bases, 12 bases remained unmatched. The CDR3 bases are TGTGCCAGCAGCCTCGGACAGGGCCGCATCGCCCTCCACTTT. Its protein is CASSLGQGRIALHF.

The CDR3 DNA is TGTGCCAGCAGCCCCCTCTCCGGCATGAACACTGAAGCTTTCTTT. It codes for CASSPLSGMNTEAFF. The chain uses TRBV7-2 and TRBJ1-1; D unresolved. This CDR3 spans 15 amino acids. V dropped 5 bases and J dropped 0 bases, with 13 bases sitting between them. CDR1 is SGHTA, CDR2 FQGNSA, per germline.

The CDR3 nucleotides are TGTGCCAGCTCACCACTTAACTATGGCTACACCTTC. Its translation: CASSPLNYGYTF. The rearrangement links TRBV18 to TRBJ1-2; no definite D call. Trimming removed 1 base from V and 1 base from J, with 1 base in between. Per the germline V gene, CDR1 is KGHSH and CDR2 is LQKENI. There are 12 residues in the CDR3.

The chain carries TRBV24-1 and TRBJ1-2, with 7 bases aligning to TRBD1. CDR1 and CDR2 from the germline V gene are KGHDR and SFDVKD. CDR3 length equals 15 residues. Trimming took 3 bases from V and 4 from J; bases not matched to a gene: 7. CDR3 nucleotide sequence: TGTGCCACCAGTGATACTCGGGACAGAAGCTATGGCTACACCTTC. Residues: CATSDTRDRSYGYTF.

The rearrangement joins TRBV27 to TRBJ1-2; D may be TRBD1 (6 bases). In germline, CDR1 is MNHEY, CDR2 SMNVEV (reference sequence). V was clipped by 6 bases and J by 8 bases, with 13 bases between them. This CDR3 is built from 12 residues. The CDR3, as DNA: TGTGCCAGCAGACCACAGGGTGGAGGCTACACCTTC. Translating gives CASRPQGGGYTF.

The chain links TRBV27 to TRBJ1-5; maybe TRBD1 (5 bases). This CDR3 has 16 residues. The germline V gene encodes CDR1 MNHEY and CDR2 SMNVEV (reference sequence). Trimming took off 7 bases at V and 2 bases at J, with 18 bases between the two ends. CDR3 loop: CASKGRATGGNQPQHF. CDR3 DNA sequence: TGTGCCAGCAAGGGCCGGGCTACAGGCGGCAATCAGCCCCAGCATTTT.

The chain employs TRBV7-9 and TRBJ2-3, with a tentative D call TRBD2 (6 bases). V lost 5 bases and J 2 bases, leaving 17 bases between the germline ends. Germline CDR1 SEHNR, CDR2 FQNEAQ (reference sequence). The CDR3 runs to 16 residues. The CDR3 loop reads CASSPAEGLYTDTQYF. DNA for the CDR3: TGTGCCAGCAGCCCGGCGGAGGGGCTATACACAGATACGCAGTATTTT.

V gene TRBV6-4 combines with J gene TRBJ2-3; D is unclear. The CDR3 is 14 residues long. The V gene's germline CDR1 is MRHNA and CDR2 SNTAGT. Trimming removed 5 bases from V and 3 bases from J, with 12 bases in between. The CDR3 sequence: CASSPNDLTDTQYF. CDR3 in DNA: TGTGCCAGCAGTCCAAATGACCTTACAGATACGCAGTATTTT.

CDR3 residues: CASSSSGVTNEKLFF. The DNA for the CDR3 is TGTGCCAGCAGCTCCTCGGGGGTGACTAATGAAAAACTGTTTTTT. The chain carries TRBV7-6 and TRBJ1-4; maybe TRBD1 (5 bases). Trimming pared 4 bases from V and 2 bases from J, leaving 11 bases between. The V gene's germline CDR1 is SGHVS and CDR2 FNYEAQ. This CDR3 is built from 15 residues.

CDR3 protein: CASMASGRRDEQFF. CDR3 bases: TGTGCCAGCATGGCTAGCGGGAGAAGGGATGAGCAGTTCTTC. This chain connects TRBV11-2 to TRBJ2-1; 10 bases agree with TRBD2. The V gene end was trimmed by 7 bases and the J gene end by 8 bases; junction bases not matched to a gene: 8. The CDR3 sequence is 14 residues long. The germline gives CDR1 SGHAT, CDR2 FQNNGV.

V is TRBV6-5 and J is TRBJ1-3, with D perhaps TRBD1 (5 bases). The V end lost 5 bases, the J end lost 0 bases, and 11 bases lay between the germline ends. This CDR3 contains 15 residues. Germline V gene lookup returns CDR1 MNHEY and CDR2 SVGAGI. CDR3 protein: CASSLTTASGNTIYF. The CDR3 DNA follows: TGTGCCAGCAGTCTGACGACAGCCTCTGGAAACACCATATATTTT.

This clone showed up just once. This chain uses TRBV19 with TRBJ1-5; 8 bases are a match to TRBD1. The CDR3 has 15 amino acids. Trimming cost V 5 bases and J 7 bases; bases outside gene matches: 10. Germline loops: CDR1 LNHDA, CDR2 SQIVND (reference sequence). The CDR3 DNA sequence: TGTGCCAGTAGTCTCCCCCCGGACAGGGTACAGCCCCAGCATTTT. Translation: CASSLPPDRVQPQHF.

The V gene is TRBV19, the J gene TRBJ1-2; 7 bases fit TRBD1. CDR1 LNHDA and CDR2 SQIVND come from the germline V gene (reference sequence). The CDR3 sequence is 15 residues long. J lost 3 bases, V lost 3 bases, and 7 bases had no gene match. The CDR3 coding sequence is TGTGCCAGTAGTATTCCCAGACAGGGATACTATGGCTACACCTTC. It is translated as CASSIPRQGYYGYTF.

This clone was seen only a few times. The chain is built from TRBV4-2 and TRBJ2-5; tentative D call: TRBD2 (5 bases). The CDR3 has 16 residues. Trimming cost V 4 bases and J 2 bases, with 17 bases left between them. Germline V gene lookup returns CDR1 LGHNA and CDR2 YNFKEQ. The DNA of the CDR3 is TGTGCCAGCAGCCGCAGTGCCCTAGCAGTTCAAGAGACCCAGTACTTC. Its translation: CASSRSALAVQETQYF.